Below are 26 T cell receptor beta chains sequenced from a single sample in a study of neurological immune-mediated disorders. TCRdb re-analysed the 5' RACE reads in MiXCR, keeping a single row per CDR3 protein. The sample shows almost 30,000 distinct CDR3 sequences, over 10% of them seen only once. The sample was PBMCs. The source of these receptors is a woman aged 55-69 years in good health.

A few counts support this clonotype. The chain is built from TRBV27 and TRBJ1-4; D gene unclear. The CDR3 has 14 amino acids. The ends were cut back, 5 bases at V and 7 bases at J, with 14 bases in the middle. In germline, CDR1 is MNHEY, CDR2 SMNVEV (reference sequence). The CDR3, as DNA: TGTGCCAGCAGTGCGACCCGGCGAGGTGAAAAACTGTTTTTT. Its translation is CASSATRRGEKLFF. The whole variable domain, filled in from reference TRBV27 and TRBJ1-4, reads EAQVTQNPRYLITVTGKKLTVTCSQNMNHEYMSWYRQDPGLGLRQIYYSMNVEVTDKGDVPEGYKVSRKEKRNFPLILESPSPNQTSLYFCASSATRRGEKLFFGSGTQLSVL.

This clonotype occurred once. The chain employs TRBV5-1 and TRBJ1-5; the D gene is possibly TRBD1 (5 bases). The CDR3 covers 14 residues. Germline values: CDR1 SGHRS, CDR2 YFSETQ. Trimming removed 4 bases from V and 5 bases from J, with 13 bases in between. CDR3 coding DNA: TGCGCCAGCAGCGAGGGGTTACTCTATCAGCCCCAGCATTTT. It specifies CASSEGLLYQPQHF. Combining the CDR3 with reference TRBV5-1 and TRBJ1-5 gives the whole variable domain KAGVTQTPRYLIKTRGQQVTLSCSPISGHRSVSWYQQTPGQGLQFLFEYFSETQRNKGNFPGRFSGRQFSNSRSEMNVSTLELGDSALYLCASSEGLLYQPQHFGDGTRLSIL.

This chain links TRBV20-1 with TRBJ2-7; D is uncertain. The CDR3 is 13 amino acids. CDR1 DFQATT and CDR2 SNEGSKA come from the germline V gene (reference sequence). CDR3 in amino acids: CSAPGSSPYEQYF. The CDR3 DNA sequence: TGCAGCGCTCCTGGCAGTAGCCCCTACGAGCAGTACTTC.

This clonotype has a count of ten or more. This chain links TRBV7-2 with TRBJ1-5; D not resolved. V was shortened by 7 bases and J by 0 bases, with 19 bases between the two germline ends. The CDR3 runs to 17 residues. CDR1 is SGHTA and CDR2 is FQGNSA in the germline V gene. The CDR3 loop reads CASTKDNAPYSNQPQHF. CDR3 in DNA: TGTGCCAGCACCAAAGACAACGCCCCATATAGCAATCAGCCCCAGCATTTT.

This clonotype was recorded at least ten times. This sequence joins TRBV24-1 and TRBJ2-1; 9 bases agree with TRBD2. CDR3 length: 13 residues. Germline V gives CDR1 KGHDR, CDR2 SFDVKD. Trimming cost V 9 bases and J 7 bases; bases outside gene matches: 6. In DNA, the CDR3 is TGTGCCACCGGCGCGGGGGGGCGGAATGAGCAGTTCTTC. Its protein product is CATGAGGRNEQFF.

In its sample, this clonotype was seen many times. This chain links TRBV13 with TRBJ2-5; TRBD2 is a possible D gene (6 bases). This CDR3 is built from 15 residues. Trimming took 0 bases from V and 1 from J, leaving 9 bases between them. The germline CDR1 and CDR2 sequences are PRHDT and FYEKMQ (reference sequence). As DNA, the CDR3 is TGTGCCAGCAGCTTAGGTCGGGGACTCCAAGAGACCCAGTACTTC. Its translation: CASSLGRGLQETQYF.

This clonotype occurred many times. The chain joins TRBV18 to TRBJ2-3; D gene unclear. Germline lookup yields CDR1 KGHSH and CDR2 LQKENI. The CDR3 sequence is 14 residues long. Trimming removed 2 bases from V and 2 bases from J, with 8 bases in between. CDR3 bases: TGTGCCAGCTCACCAACCCGAAACACAGATACGCAGTATTTT. This codes for CASSPTRNTDTQYF.

This clonotype was observed many times. This chain links TRBV7-2 with TRBJ2-1; tentatively, D is TRBD1 (5 bases). V lost 1 base and J 10 bases, leaving 8 bases between the germline ends. Germline-derived CDR1 and CDR2 are SGHTA and FQGNSA. There are 12 residues in the CDR3. As DNA, the CDR3 is TGTGCCAGCAGCTTAGGGGGCTGGGAGCAGTTCTTC. Translated: CASSLGGWEQFF. The variable domain in full, completed from reference TRBV7-2 and TRBJ2-1, reads GAGVSQSPSNKVTEKGKDVELRCDPISGHTALYWYRQSLGQGLEFLIYFQGNSAPDKSGLPSDRFSAERTGGSVSTLTIQRTQQEDSAVYLCASSLGGWEQFFGPGTRLTVL.

This clonotype was seen at least ten times. V is TRBV7-2 and J is TRBJ2-5; 7 bases map to TRBD2. Looked up from germline, CDR1 is SGHTA and CDR2 is FQGNSA. The J segment lost 1 base and the V segment lost 7 bases, leaving 9 bases of the junction unmatched. The CDR3 length is 15 residues. CDR3 region: CASKVQRGFQETQYF. The CDR3 DNA reads as TGTGCCAGCAAGGTTCAGCGGGGCTTCCAAGAGACCCAGTACTTC.

Many counts were recorded for this clonotype. The J gene is TRBJ1-4, the V gene TRBV12-3 or TRBV12-4; D is possibly TRBD1 (5 bases). The CDR3 covers 14 residues. The V gene lost 6 bases and the J gene lost 2 bases, with 10 bases spanning the gap. The CDR3 sequence is CASRTGVTNEKLFF. The DNA of the CDR3 is TGTGCCAGCAGGACGGGGGTGACTAATGAAAAACTGTTTTTT.

This clonotype was recorded many times. The chain is built from TRBV9 and TRBJ1-2; the match to TRBD1 covers 7 bases. The J segment lost 8 bases and the V segment lost 1 base, leaving 2 bases of the junction unmatched. Germline-derived CDR1 and CDR2 are SGDLS and YYNGEE. This CDR3 region has 12 residues. CDR3 protein: CASSVIGGGYTF. The CDR3 DNA follows: TGTGCCAGCAGCGTAATAGGGGGCGGCTACACCTTC.

This clonotype was recorded at least ten times. One end of the junction does not line up with germline, which may come from a read error. The genes are TRBV4-1 and TRBJ2-7; D not resolved. Germline-derived CDR1 and CDR2 are MGHRA and YSYEKL. This CDR3 spans 16 amino acids. This CDR3 is CASSQGVEELVGEQHF. The CDR3, as DNA: TGCGCCAGCAGCCAAGGGGTTGAGGAACTCGTTGGCGAGCAGCACTTC.

This clonotype was seen repeatedly, ten times or more. The V and J genes are TRBV5-1 and TRBJ2-1, with TRBD2 matching 10 bases. The V gene end was trimmed by 0 bases and the J gene end by 6 bases; junction bases not matched to a gene: 0. The germline V gene encodes CDR1 SGHRS and CDR2 YFSETQ. The CDR3 is made up of 14 amino acids. CDR3 protein: CASSLASGGNEQFF. CDR3 DNA: TGCGCCAGCAGCTTGGCTAGCGGGGGCAATGAGCAGTTCTTC.

V gene TRBV7-9 combines with J gene TRBJ2-4; D is ambiguous. With 5 bases removed from V and 8 bases from J, the gap between germline ends came to 16 bases. Germline V gene lookup returns CDR1 SEHNR and CDR2 FQNEAQ (reference sequence). CDR3 length: 14 residues. The CDR3 sequence: CASSHTVGAYIQYF. As DNA, the CDR3 is TGTGCCAGCAGCCACACAGTGGGCGCGTACATTCAGTACTTC.

In this sample, this clonotype turned up many times. J is TRBJ1-6 and V is TRBV18; no reliable D call. V lost 1 base, J lost 6 bases, and 4 bases lay in between. Germline CDR1 KGHSH, CDR2 LQKENI. The CDR3 contains 13 residues. The CDR3 DNA reads TGTGCCAGCTCACCACGGGCTAATTCACCCCTCCACTTT. This encodes CASSPRANSPLHF.

This clonotype was seen at least ten times. One junction end disagrees with the germline gene, perhaps due to a read error. J is TRBJ2-3 and V is TRBV11-2, with 7 bases fitting TRBD2. CDR1 is SGHAT and CDR2 is FQNNGV in the germline V gene. The CDR3 sequence is 17 residues long. CDR3 loop: CASSLDETSAGTDTQYF. For the CDR3, the DNA is TGTGCCAGCAGCCTAGATGAAACTAGCGCAGGCACAGATACGCAGTATTTT.

At least ten counts were recorded for this clonotype. V gene TRBV7-3 combines with J gene TRBJ2-2, with D unresolved. CDR1 is SGHTA and CDR2 is FQGTGA in the germline V gene. The CDR3 is 12 amino acids. V was trimmed by 5 bases and J by 6 bases, leaving 7 bases between them. The CDR3 nucleotides are TGTGCCAGCAGCCTCCCTCCCGGGGAGCTGTTTTTT. This encodes CASSLPPGELFF.

This clonotype has a count of ten or more. In DNA, the CDR3 is TGCAGTGCTAGAGGGGTGACTAGCGGGGGCCTAAACTACGAGCAGTACTTC. This gives the protein CSARGVTSGGLNYEQYF. The chain uses TRBV20-1 and TRBJ2-7, with 12 bases that match TRBD2. CDR1 and CDR2 (germline): DFQATT, SNEGSKA (reference sequence). J lost 3 bases, V lost 1 base, and 10 bases had no gene match. The CDR3 extends over 17 amino acids.

V gene TRBV6-4 combines with J gene TRBJ2-3; D tentatively fits TRBD1 or TRBD2 (6 bases each). Trimming cost V 5 bases and J 6 bases, with 15 bases left between them. CDR3 length: 14 residues. Per germline, CDR1 MRHNA and CDR2 SNTAGT. CDR3 sequence reads: CASSLEGGPDTQYF. CDR3 in DNA: TGTGCCAGCAGTCTCGAAGGGGGGCCGGATACGCAGTATTTT.

This clonotype was counted at least ten times. This chain connects TRBV10-3 to TRBJ2-7; possibly TRBD1 or TRBD2 for D (5 bases each). Deletions cut 4 bases from V and 5 bases from J, with 21 bases between. Germline assignment: CDR1 ENHRY and CDR2 SYGVKD. The CDR3 totals 16 residues. The CDR3 DNA sequence: TGTGCCATCAGTGCAACCGGGACGCCGTGGGGCGACGAGCAGTACTTC. It encodes CAISATGTPWGDEQYF.

The V call is TRBV29-1, the J call TRBJ1-4; 10 bases agree with TRBD1. J was trimmed by 7 bases and V by 5 bases; bases with no gene match: 7. CDR1 and CDR2 (germline): SQVTM, ANQGSEA. The CDR3 loop spans 14 amino acids. The CDR3 reads CSVHRTGGSEKLFF. In DNA form, the CDR3 reads TGCAGCGTTCACCGGACAGGGGGTAGTGAAAAACTGTTTTTT.

This clonotype was observed many times. V usage is TRBV7-6 and J usage is TRBJ1-2; 7 bases match TRBD1. V lost 5 bases and J lost 8; bases outside the gene matches: 5. There are 12 residues in the CDR3. Germline lookup yields CDR1 SGHVS and CDR2 FNYEAQ. The CDR3 reads CASSPPDRGYTF. DNA of the CDR3: TGTGCCAGCAGCCCCCCGGACAGGGGCTACACCTTC.

This clonotype was seen at least ten times. The chain employs TRBV3-1 and TRBJ2-5; maybe TRBD2 (6 bases). Germline CDR1 reads LGHDT; CDR2 reads YNNKEL (reference sequence). With 3 bases removed from V and 5 bases from J, the gap between germline ends came to 13 bases. CDR3 length: 14 amino acids. The CDR3 sequence is CASSHRTSSETQYF. For the CDR3, the DNA is TGTGCCAGCAGCCACCGCACTAGCAGTGAGACCCAGTACTTC.

With respect to this clonotype: This could be a read error, since a much larger clone is one nucleotide away. The rearrangement joins TRBV5-1 to TRBJ1-6, with no clear D. This CDR3 region has 15 residues. The V end was cut by 2 bases, the J end by 7 bases, with 13 bases between. Per germline, CDR1 SGHRS and CDR2 YFSETQ. CDR3 sequence (DNA): TGCGCCAGCAGCTTCGGCTGGGCGAGCAATTCACCCCTCCACTTT. Translated: CASSFGWASNSPLHF. Full variable domain (missing parts from reference TRBV5-1 and TRBJ1-6): KAGVTQTPRYLIKTRGQQVTLSCSPISGHRSVSWYQQTPGQGLQFLFEYFSETQRNKGNFPGRFSGRQFSNSRSEMNVSTLELGDSALYLCASSFGWASNSPLHFGNGTRLTVT.

This clonotype came up many times. The gene calls are TRBV2 and TRBJ2-7, with TRBD1 identical over 7 bases. Germline CDR1 is SNHLY and CDR2 is FYNNEI. The CDR3 is 15 residues long. V gave up 5 bases and J gave up 0 bases; unmatched junction bases: 7. For the CDR3, the DNA is TGTGCCAGCAGTTTGGACAGGCTGAGCTCCTACGAGCAGTACTTC. Its protein product is CASSLDRLSSYEQYF. The entire variable domain, with the rest obtained from reference TRBV2 and TRBJ2-7, is as follows: EPEVTQTPSHQVTQMGQEVILRCVPISNHLYFYWYRQILGQKVEFLVSFYNNEISEKSEIFDDQFSVERPDGSNFTLKIRSTKLEDSAMYFCASSLDRLSSYEQYFGPGTRLTVT.

This clonotype was seen many times. The gene calls are TRBV6-5 and TRBJ2-1, with 12 bases lining up with TRBD2. CDR3 length: 16 amino acids. V was pared by 7 bases and J by 0 bases, with 4 bases of the junction left unmatched. Germline values: CDR1 MNHEY, CDR2 SVGAGI. The CDR3 DNA sequence: TGTGCCAGCAAACTAGCGGGGGGCCTCTCCTACAATGAGCAGTTCTTC. It is translated as CASKLAGGLSYNEQFF.